The 8 T cell receptor beta chains in this list originate from one sample, sequenced in a study of cytomegalovirus exposure and HLA in healthy donors. PCR amplification relied on 60 Vbeta primers (plus 13 Jbeta primers). The data were produced by immunoSEQ multiplex PCR, yet TCRdb's version contains in-frame clones alone and is incomplete. Here the sample spans about 170,000 clones, just over 75% being singletons. The material sequenced was PBMCs. All receptors derive from a woman aged 30 to 39 in good health and CMV-seropositive.

This chain links TRBV28 with TRBJ1-4, with a possible D match to TRBD1 (5 bases). Germline assignment: CDR1 MDHEN and CDR2 SYDVKM. This CDR3 has 13 residues. Trimming stripped 7 bases from V and 10 bases from J, with 16 bases between. CDR3: CASIQGDQGKLFF. CDR3 in DNA: TGTGCCAGCATTCAGGGCGACCAAGGAAAACTGTTTTTT.

The V call is TRBV5-1, the J call TRBJ1-4; D remains unclear. Between the trimmed V and J ends, which lost 4 bases and 8 bases, there was a span of 12 bases. The CDR3 has 13 residues. The germline CDR1 and CDR2 sequences are SGHRS and YFSETQ. This CDR3 is CASSGQVGEKLFF. CDR3 in DNA: TGCGCCAGCAGCGGGCAGGTTGGGGAAAAACTGTTTTTT.

The V call is TRBV28, the J call TRBJ2-2; the match to TRBD2 covers 8 bases. The V gene's germline CDR1 is MDHEN and CDR2 SYDVKM. The V segment lost 3 bases and the J segment 7 bases; nucleotides outside the gene matches: 7. The CDR3 sequence is 15 residues long. The CDR3 nucleotides read TGTGCCAGCAGTTTTCTAGCGGGCCTTGACGGGGAGCTGTTTTTT. Translation: CASSFLAGLDGELFF. Complete variable domain (other parts from reference TRBV28 and TRBJ2-2): DVKVTQSSRYLVKRTGEKVFLECVQDMDHENMFWYRQDPGLGLRLIYFSYDVKMKEKGDIPEGYSVSREKKERFSLILESASTNQTSMYLCASSFLAGLDGELFFGEGSRLTVL.

The chain links TRBV27 to TRBJ2-2, with 16 bases fitting TRBD2. This CDR3 region has 18 residues. Trimming at V came to 4 bases and at J to 4 bases, leaving 6 bases not matched to a gene. CDR1 is MNHEY and CDR2 is SMNVEV in the germline V gene (reference sequence). This CDR3 reads CASSSGTSGGAGTGELFF. In DNA, the CDR3 is TGTGCCAGCAGTTCCGGGACTAGCGGGGGGGCCGGCACCGGGGAGCTGTTTTTT.

This chain joins TRBV7-9 and TRBJ2-1, with D tentatively TRBD2 (5 bases). Germline CDR1 SEHNR, CDR2 FQNEAQ (reference sequence). V gave up 5 bases and J gave up 6 bases, with 17 bases separating them. CDR3 length: 15 residues. CDR3 sequence (DNA): TGTGCCAGCAGCCAGCAGGCCGGGATTCGCAATGAGCAGTTCTTC. This gives the protein CASSQQAGIRNEQFF.

The V and J genes are TRBV5-1 and TRBJ2-7; 9 bases match TRBD1. The CDR3 is 14 amino acids. The germline CDR1 and CDR2 sequences are SGHRS and YFSETQ. V gave up 4 bases and J gave up 6 bases; unmatched junction bases: 8. In DNA, the CDR3 is TGCGCCAGCAGCCGGGGACAGGGCCGGGGCGAGCAGTACTTC. Its translation is CASSRGQGRGEQYF.

V usage is TRBV28 and J usage is TRBJ1-4; 9 nucleotides match TRBD1. Per the germline V gene, CDR1 is MDHEN and CDR2 is SYDVKM. The CDR3 contains 16 residues. The ends lost 2 bases at V and 8 bases at J; junction bases unmatched: 9. The CDR3 loop is CASSLPTGGSVEKLFF. CDR3 coding DNA: TGTGCCAGCAGTTTACCTACAGGGGGCTCTGTAGAAAAACTGTTTTTT. Using reference TRBV28 and TRBJ1-4 for the parts outside the CDR3, the full variable domain is DVKVTQSSRYLVKRTGEKVFLECVQDMDHENMFWYRQDPGLGLRLIYFSYDVKMKEKGDIPEGYSVSREKKERFSLILESASTNQTSMYLCASSLPTGGSVEKLFFGSGTQLSVL.

The chain carries TRBV28 and TRBJ2-7; perhaps TRBD2 as D (6 bases). Germline CDR1 MDHEN, CDR2 SYDVKM. Trimming took off 6 bases at V and 0 bases at J, with 18 bases between the two ends. The CDR3 contains 16 residues. The CDR3 spells CASSRPGEANSYEQYF. In DNA form, the CDR3 reads TGTGCCAGCAGCCGCCCGGGGGAGGCGAACTCCTACGAGCAGTACTTC.